A selection of T cell receptor beta chains follows, all from one sample in a study of OX40 agonist ivuxolimab in advanced cancers. The assay was immunoSEQ multiplex PCR, and TCRdb's table has in-frame clones only and misses some. This sample has more than 95,000 clones, with around 93% found just once. The starting material was CD4+ or CD8+ T cells sorted from blood, obtained in a trial of the OX40 agonist ivuxolimab. The receptors here all came from an adult with an advanced solid tumor such as melanoma, head and neck, liver or kidney cancer. Each CDR3 is given with its conserved first and last residue. D genes are given only for firm matches. The listing skips clone size in some rows; elsewhere it reads once, few, many or a size class.

d_call j_call clone_size v_call cdr3_nt cdr3_aa
TRBD2 TRBJ2-7 . TRBV6-5 TGTGCCAGCAGCTACCGACTAGCGGGAGCGTACGAGCAGTACTTC CASSYRLAGAYEQYF
TRBD2 TRBJ2-3 . TRBV6-5 TGTGCCAGCAGGATCGGACTAGCCACAGATACGCAGTATTTT CASRIGLATDTQYF
. TRBJ2-7 . TRBV28 TGTGCCAGCAGCGAAGGAGACAGCTCCTACGAGCAGTACTTC CASSEGDSSYEQYF
TRBD2 TRBJ2-3 . TRBV5-4 TGTGCCAGCAGCTTCCTAGCGGGAGTCACGGGGAATACGCAGTATTTT CASSFLAGVTGNTQYF
. TRBJ1-3 . TRBV2 TGTGCCAGCAGGGAAACCGGAAGCTCTGGAAACACCATATATTTT CASRETGSSGNTIYF
TRBD1 TRBJ2-7 . TRBV29-1 TGCAGCGTTCAGGGGGCGCGGGGAGAGCAGTACTTC CSVQGARGEQYF
. TRBJ1-1 . TRBV28 TGTGCCAGCAGTCTCGGACCCACGAACACTGAAGCTTTCTTT CASSLGPTNTEAFF
. TRBJ2-1 . TRBV19 TGTGCAACAAGCCAAGGCGCGGGGCCATCGGAGCAGTTCTTC CATSQGAGPSEQFF
TRBD1 TRBJ1-1 . TRBV28 TGTGCCAGCAGTTCACCGGGACAGGGGGCTTCTGAAGCTTTCTTT CASSSPGQGASEAFF
. TRBJ2-5 . TRBV5-6 TGTGCCAGCAGCTTGGCCAAGGGGCGAATTGAGACCCAGTACTTC CASSLAKGRIETQYF
. TRBJ1-1 few TRBV30 TGTGCCTGGAGTGGGGGACCTATGAACACTGAAGCTTTCTTT CAWSGGPMNTEAFF
. TRBJ1-1 . TRBV19 TGTGCCAGTAGTCTCCAGGGGCCCACTGAAGCTTTCTTT CASSLQGPTEAFF
TRBD1 TRBJ1-1 . TRBV19 TGTGCCAGTAGTCCCGCCGACAGGGGGCCTGAAGCTTTCTTT CASSPADRGPEAFF
. TRBJ1-2 . TRBV25-1 TGTGCCAGCAGTCCAATGGGGACCAACTATGGCTACACCTTC CASSPMGTNYGYTF
. TRBJ1-5 once TRBV28 TGTGCCAGCAGTCCAGGACAGTTCTATCAGCCCCAGCATTTT CASSPGQFYQPQHF
. TRBJ2-1 . TRBV6-5 TGTGCCAGCAGCCCCAAACAGGGTAATGAGCAGTTCTTC CASSPKQGNEQFF
TRBD1 TRBJ1-1 . TRBV10-3 TGTGCCATCAGCCCGGGACAGGGGGTTAGGAACACTGAAGCTTTCTTT CAISPGQGVRNTEAFF
. TRBJ2-3 . TRBV9 TGTGCCAGCAGTCCCTTAGGGGGGCGGGAGACAGATACGCAGTATTTT CASSPLGGRETDTQYF
. TRBJ1-2 once TRBV4-1 TGCGCCAGCAGACCGGGATCGGGGGGCTACACCTTC CASRPGSGGYTF
TRBD2 TRBJ2-1 . TRBV19 TGTGCCAGTAGGGTGGGACTAGCGGGAGTAAATGAGCAGTTCTTC CASRVGLAGVNEQFF
TRBD2 TRBJ2-2 . TRBV15 TGTGCCACCAGCAGAGATGAACTAGCGGTTGACAAGAACACCGGGGAGCTGTTTTTT CATSRDELAVDKNTGELFF
TRBD1 TRBJ1-5 . TRBV11-2 TGTGCCAGCAGCGCAGGGGGGGTAGGACAGCCCCAGCATTTT CASSAGGVGQPQHF
. TRBJ2-3 . TRBV7-6 TGTGCCAGCAGCCCCAGAGTAGATACGCAGTATTTT CASSPRVDTQYF
. TRBJ2-4 . TRBV21-1 TGTGCCAGCAGCAAAGTAGAAGGGAAGGCCAAAAACATTCAGTACTTC CASSKVEGKAKNIQYF
TRBD1 TRBJ1-2 . TRBV6-1 TGTGCCAGCGACAGGGGGGATAACTATGGCTACACCTTC CASDRGDNYGYTF
TRBD2 TRBJ2-4 . TRBV30 TGTGCCTGGAGTCCCCGCGGGGGGCCCCCGGGGAACATTCAGTACTTC CAWSPRGGPPGNIQYF
. TRBJ2-3 . TRBV11-2 TGTGCCAGCAGCTTAAGTACCGGACCAGATACGCAGTATTTT CASSLSTGPDTQYF
. TRBJ2-5 . TRBV28 TGTGCCAGCAGTTTATACCCTGAGACCCAGTACTTC CASSLYPETQYF
. TRBJ1-3 . TRBV7-9 TGTGCCAGCAGCATCGGGGGCGCCGGGCATGGAAACACCATATATTTT CASSIGGAGHGNTIYF
. TRBJ2-6 . TRBV11-2 TGTGCCAGCATGGCAACTGGGGCCAACGTCCTGACTTTC CASMATGANVLTF
. TRBJ1-1 once TRBV19 TGTGCCAGTATTGGGCCCCGGGCAGGGATTACTGAAGCTTTCTTT CASIGPRAGITEAFF